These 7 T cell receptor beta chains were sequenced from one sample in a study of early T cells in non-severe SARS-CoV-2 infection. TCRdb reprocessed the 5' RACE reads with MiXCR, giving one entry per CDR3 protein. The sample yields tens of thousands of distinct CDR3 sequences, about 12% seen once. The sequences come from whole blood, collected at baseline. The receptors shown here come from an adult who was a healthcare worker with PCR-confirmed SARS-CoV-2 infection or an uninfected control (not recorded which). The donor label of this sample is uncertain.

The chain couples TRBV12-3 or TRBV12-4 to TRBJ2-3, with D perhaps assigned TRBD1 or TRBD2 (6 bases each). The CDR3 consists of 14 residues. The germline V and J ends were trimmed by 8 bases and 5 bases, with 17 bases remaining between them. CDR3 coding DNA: TGTGCCAGCGGCCCGAGGGGGGCGCGAGATACGCAGTATTTT. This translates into CASGPRGARDTQYF.

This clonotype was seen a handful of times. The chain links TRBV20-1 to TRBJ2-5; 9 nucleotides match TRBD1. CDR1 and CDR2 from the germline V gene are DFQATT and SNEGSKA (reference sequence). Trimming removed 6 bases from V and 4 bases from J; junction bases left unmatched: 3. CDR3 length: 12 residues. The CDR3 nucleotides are TGCAGTGCATGGGACAGGGTAGAGACCCAGTACTTC. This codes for CSAWDRVETQYF.

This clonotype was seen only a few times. Written as DNA, the CDR3 is TGCAGTGCTAAACGGACAGTTAACTACAATGAGCAGTTCTTC. Protein sequence: CSAKRTVNYNEQFF. This chain uses TRBV20-1 with TRBJ2-1, with D perhaps matching TRBD1 (6 bases). Germline assignment: CDR1 DFQATT and CDR2 SNEGSKA (reference sequence). V dropped 4 bases and J dropped 3 bases, with 13 bases sitting between them. CDR3 size: 14 residues.

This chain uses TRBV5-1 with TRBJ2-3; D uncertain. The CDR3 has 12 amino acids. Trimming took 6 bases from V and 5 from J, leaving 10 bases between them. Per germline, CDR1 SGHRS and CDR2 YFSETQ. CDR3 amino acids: CASTLGRDTQYF. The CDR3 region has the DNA TGCGCCAGCACGTTAGGGCGAGATACGCAGTATTTT.

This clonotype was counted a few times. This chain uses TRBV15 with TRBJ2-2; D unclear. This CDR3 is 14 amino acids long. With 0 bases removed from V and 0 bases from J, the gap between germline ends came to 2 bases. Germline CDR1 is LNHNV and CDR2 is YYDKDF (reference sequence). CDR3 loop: CATSREPNTGELFF. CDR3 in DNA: TGTGCCACCAGCAGAGAGCCGAACACCGGGGAGCTGTTTTTT.

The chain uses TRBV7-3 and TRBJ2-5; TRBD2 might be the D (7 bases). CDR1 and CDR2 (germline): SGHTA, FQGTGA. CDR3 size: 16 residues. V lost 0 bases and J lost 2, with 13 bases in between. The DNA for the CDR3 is TGTGCCAGCAGCTTAACTAGGACAGCGGGGCAAGAGACCCAGTACTTC. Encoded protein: CASSLTRTAGQETQYF.

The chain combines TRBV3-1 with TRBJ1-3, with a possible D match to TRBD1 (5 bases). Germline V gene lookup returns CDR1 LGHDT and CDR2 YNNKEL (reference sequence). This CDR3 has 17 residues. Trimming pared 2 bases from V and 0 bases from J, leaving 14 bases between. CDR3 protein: CASSQNTGAFSGNTIYF. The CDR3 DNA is TGTGCCAGCAGCCAAAACACTGGGGCCTTCTCTGGAAACACCATATATTTT. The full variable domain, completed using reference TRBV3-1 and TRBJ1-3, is DTAVSQTPKYLVTQMGNDKSIKCEQNLGHDTMYWYKQDSKKFLKIMFSYNNKELIINETVPNRFSPKSPDKAHLNLHINSLELGDSAVYFCASSQNTGAFSGNTIYFGEGSWLTVV.